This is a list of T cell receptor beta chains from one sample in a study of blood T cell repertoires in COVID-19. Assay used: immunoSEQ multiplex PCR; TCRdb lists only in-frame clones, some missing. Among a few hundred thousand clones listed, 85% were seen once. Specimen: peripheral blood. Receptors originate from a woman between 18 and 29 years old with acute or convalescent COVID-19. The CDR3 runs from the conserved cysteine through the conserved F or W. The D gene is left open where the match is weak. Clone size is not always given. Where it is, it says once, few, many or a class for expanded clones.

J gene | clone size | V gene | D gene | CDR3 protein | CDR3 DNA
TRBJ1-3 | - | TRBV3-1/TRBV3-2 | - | CASSPLEGVNTIYF | TGTGCCAGCAGCCCCCTCGAGGGGGTAAACACCATATATTTT
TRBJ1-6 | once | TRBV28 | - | CASSSLDSLRGNSPLHF | TGTGCCAGCAGTTCATTGGACAGCCTCAGGGGAAATTCACCCCTCCACTTT
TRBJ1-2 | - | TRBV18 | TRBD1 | CASSSQGGVDYGYTF | TGTGCCAGCTCATCCCAGGGGGGAGTGGACTATGGCTACACCTTC
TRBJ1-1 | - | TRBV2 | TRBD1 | CASSRDRGNTEAFF | TGTGCCAGCAGTCGGGACAGGGGGAACACTGAAGCTTTCTTT
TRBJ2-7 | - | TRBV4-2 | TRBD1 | CASSPEGQADAYEQYF | TGTGCCAGCAGCCCTGAGGGACAGGCCGACGCCTACGAGCAGTACTTC
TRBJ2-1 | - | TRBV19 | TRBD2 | CASSIAGGPYNEQFF | TGTGCCAGTAGTATAGCGGGAGGGCCCTACAATGAGCAGTTCTTC
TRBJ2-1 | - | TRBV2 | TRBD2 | CASSEAASGDPVFGVNEQFF | TGTGCCAGCAGTGAAGCTGCTAGCGGAGACCCCGTTTTCGGCGTGAATGAGCAGTTCTTC
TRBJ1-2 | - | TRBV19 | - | CASSILSRGGYTF | TGTGCCAGTAGTATACTTTCCCGAGGCGGCTACACCTTC
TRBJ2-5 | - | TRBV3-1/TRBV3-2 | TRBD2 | CASSQGGGRDAETQYF | TGTGCCAGCAGCCAAGGGGGCGGGAGGGATGCCGAGACCCAGTACTTC
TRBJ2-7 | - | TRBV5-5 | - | CASSPPPGGPYEQYF | TGTGCCAGCAGCCCGCCCCCCGGGGGTCCCTACGAGCAGTACTTC
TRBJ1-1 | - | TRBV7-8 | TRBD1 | CASSSSTGANTEAFF | TGTGCCAGCAGCTCCTCGACAGGGGCGAACACTGAAGCTTTCTTT
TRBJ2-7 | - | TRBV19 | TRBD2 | CASSIDTGGLAGAAEQYF | TGTGCCAGTAGTATAGATACCGGAGGACTAGCGGGAGCAGCCGAGCAGTACTTC
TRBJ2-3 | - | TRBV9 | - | CASSANQGLAQYF | TGTGCCAGCAGCGCGAACCAGGGTCTAGCGCAGTATTTT
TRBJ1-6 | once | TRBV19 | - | CASSIPGPPNSPLHF | TGTGCCAGTAGTATTCCAGGGCCTCCGAATTCACCCCTCCACTTT
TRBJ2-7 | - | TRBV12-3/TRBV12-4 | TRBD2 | CAAAGDRSGEQYF | TGTGCAGCCGCGGGGGACCGGTCGGGAGAGCAGTACTTC
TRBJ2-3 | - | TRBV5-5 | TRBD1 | CASSLEGFGQGTDTQYF | TGTGCCAGCAGCTTGGAAGGTTTCGGACAGGGCACAGATACGCAGTATTTT
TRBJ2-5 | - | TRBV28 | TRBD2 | CASTRALAGGQETQYF | TGTGCCAGCACCCGCGCCCTAGCGGGAGGCCAAGAGACCCAGTACTTC
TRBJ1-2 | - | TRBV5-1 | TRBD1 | CASSLGTGLNYGYTF | TGCGCCAGCAGCTTAGGGACAGGATTAAACTATGGCTACACCTTC
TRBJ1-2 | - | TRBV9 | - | CASSVAAGKDYGYTF | TGTGCCAGCAGCGTTGCGGCAGGGAAAGACTATGGCTACACCTTC
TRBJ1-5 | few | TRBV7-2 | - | CASSFSPESNQPQHF | TGTGCCAGCAGCTTTAGTCCGGAGAGCAATCAGCCCCAGCATTTT
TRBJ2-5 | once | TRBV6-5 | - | CASSYSQGNQETQYF | TGTGCCAGCAGTTACAGTCAGGGGAACCAAGAGACCCAGTACTTC
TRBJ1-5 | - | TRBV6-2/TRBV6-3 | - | CASSYSSMVNQPQHF | TGTGCCAGCAGTTACTCGTCTATGGTTAATCAGCCCCAGCATTTT
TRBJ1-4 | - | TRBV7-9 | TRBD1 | CASSPSTGGDEKLFF | TGTGCCAGCAGCCCGTCCACAGGGGGAGATGAAAAACTGTTTTTT
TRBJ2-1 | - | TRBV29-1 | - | CSVAGEVILHEQFF | TGCAGCGTTGCGGGAGAAGTAATCTTGCATGAGCAGTTCTTC
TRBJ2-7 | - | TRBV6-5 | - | CASSTGTEQYF | TGTGCCAGCAGTACAGGGACCGAGCAGTACTTC
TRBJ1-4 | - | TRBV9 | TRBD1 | CASSAQGANEKLFF | TGTGCCAGCAGCGCCCAGGGGGCTAATGAAAAACTGTTTTTT
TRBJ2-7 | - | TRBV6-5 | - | CASSSYSYEQYF | TGTGCCAGCAGTTCCTACAGCTACGAGCAGTACTTC
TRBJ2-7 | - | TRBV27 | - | CASSILKPRRYSYEQYF | TGTGCCAGCAGTATCTTAAAACCACGGAGGTATTCCTACGAGCAGTACTTC
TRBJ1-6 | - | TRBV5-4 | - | CASSLEIGRENSPLHF | TGTGCCAGCAGCTTGGAAATAGGGAGAGAAAATTCACCCCTCCACTTT
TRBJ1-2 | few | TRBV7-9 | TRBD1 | CASSLNLDRGYGYTF | TGTGCCAGCAGCTTAAACTTGGACAGGGGATATGGCTACACCTTC
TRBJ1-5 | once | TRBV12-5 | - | CASASVPRGGPQHF | TGTGCTAGTGCTTCCGTGCCCCGGGGTGGGCCCCAGCATTTT
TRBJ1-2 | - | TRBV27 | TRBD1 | CASGDRTGYGYGYTF | TGTGCCAGCGGTGACCGGACAGGGTACGGCTATGGCTACACCTTC
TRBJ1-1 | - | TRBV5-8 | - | CASSLGLKNTEAFF | TGTGCCAGCAGCTTGGGTCTAAAGAACACTGAAGCTTTCTTT
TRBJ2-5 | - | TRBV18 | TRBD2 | CASSPMASGTQETQYF | TGTGCCAGCTCACCTATGGCTAGCGGGACACAAGAGACCCAGTACTTC
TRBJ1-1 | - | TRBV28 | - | CATTSQGLGTEAFF | TGTGCCACCACAAGCCAGGGGTTGGGCACTGAAGCTTTCTTT
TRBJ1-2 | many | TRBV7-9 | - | CASSLHQEELGYTF | TGTGCCAGCAGCTTACATCAGGAGGAACTTGGCTACACCTTC
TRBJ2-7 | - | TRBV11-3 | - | CASSSRSGSSYEQYF | TGTGCCAGCAGCTCTCGCAGCGGTTCCTCCTACGAGCAGTACTTC
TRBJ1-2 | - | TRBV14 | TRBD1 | CASSQVGTGELYGYTF | TGTGCCAGCAGCCAAGTAGGGACAGGGGAACTCTATGGCTACACCTTC
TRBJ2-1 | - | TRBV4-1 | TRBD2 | CASSQLSGTRINEQFF | TGCGCCAGCAGCCAATTATCCGGGACTAGGATCAATGAGCAGTTCTTC
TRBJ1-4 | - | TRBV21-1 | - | CASSKAGNDEKLFF | TGTGCCAGCAGCAAAGCCGGGAATGATGAAAAACTGTTTTTT
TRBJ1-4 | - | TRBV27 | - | CASSLFSVGGEKLFF | TGTGCCAGCAGTTTATTCTCGGTAGGAGGGGAAAAACTGTTTTTT
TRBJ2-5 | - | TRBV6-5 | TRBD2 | CASSWTSGGPGETQYF | TGTGCCAGCAGTTGGACTAGCGGGGGGCCAGGGGAGACCCAGTACTTC
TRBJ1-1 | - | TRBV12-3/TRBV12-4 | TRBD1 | CASTTGGNTEAFF | TGTGCCAGCACTACAGGGGGGAACACTGAAGCTTTCTTT
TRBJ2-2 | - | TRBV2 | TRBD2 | CASSEGGVGELFF | TGTGCCAGCAGTGAGGGAGGGGTCGGGGAGCTGTTTTTT
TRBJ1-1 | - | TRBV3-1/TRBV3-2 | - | CASSPLGLGLSRDTEAFF | TGTGCCAGCAGCCCCCTGGGACTCGGGTTGAGTAGAGACACTGAAGCTTTCTTT
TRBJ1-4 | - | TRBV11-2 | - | CASSPSQGAEKLFF | TGTGCCAGCAGCCCAAGCCAGGGTGCTGAAAAACTGTTTTTT